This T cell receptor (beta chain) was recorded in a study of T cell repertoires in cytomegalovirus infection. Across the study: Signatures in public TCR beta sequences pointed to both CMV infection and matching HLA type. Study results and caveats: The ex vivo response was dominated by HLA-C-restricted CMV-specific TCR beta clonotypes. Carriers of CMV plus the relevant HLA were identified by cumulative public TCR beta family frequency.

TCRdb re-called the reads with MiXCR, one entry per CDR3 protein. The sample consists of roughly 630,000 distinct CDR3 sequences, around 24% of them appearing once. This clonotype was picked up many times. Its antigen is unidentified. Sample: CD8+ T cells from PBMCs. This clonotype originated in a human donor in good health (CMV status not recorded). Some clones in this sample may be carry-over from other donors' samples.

Here the CDR3 DNA reads TGTGCCAGCAGACACTGGGACATAAGCCCATCCATTCACCCCACAGATACGCAGTATTTT. Translation: CASRHWDISPSIHPTDTQYF. This chain uses TRBV6-2 or TRBV6-3 with TRBJ2-3; D perhaps matches TRBD1 (6 bases). The CDR3 runs 20 residues. Germline V gives CDR1 MNHEY, CDR2 SVGEGT. The V gene lost 6 bases and the J gene lost 2 bases, with 30 bases spanning the gap.